This T cell receptor beta chain was recorded in a study of cytomegalovirus exposure and HLA in healthy donors. For the study at large: The 500 to 750 first-cohort repertoires and the 95 to 150 validation repertoires shared the same platform, a later analysis reported.

TCRdb keeps only in-frame clones here, not all; method: immunoSEQ multiplex PCR. This table has 150,000 or so clones, approximately 90% appearing once. This CDR3 contains 16 residues. The V segment lost 6 bases and the J segment 9 bases; nucleotides outside the gene matches: 11. Per germline, CDR1 MDHEN and CDR2 SYDVKM. The sequencing sample was made of PBMCs. The clonotype comes from a woman aged 30 to 39 in good health and CMV-seropositive. V is TRBV28 and J is TRBJ2-1, with 13 bases matching TRBD2. Written as DNA, the CDR3 is TGTGCCAGCAGCCCCATTACTAGCGGGAGGGCGCTTGAGCAGTTCTTC. Amino acid sequence: CASSPITSGRALEQFF.